The 26 T cell receptor beta chains below come from one sample, sequenced in a study of neurological immune-mediated disorders. TCRdb ran MiXCR on the 5' RACE reads and lists one entry per CDR3 protein. The sample records 55,000 to 80,000 distinct CDR3 sequences, less than 6% being singletons. Sequencing input: PBMCs. The source of these receptors is a woman aged 45-65 years with multiple sclerosis.

This clonotype was recorded at least ten times. J is TRBJ2-3 and V is TRBV5-1, with 9 bases matching TRBD1. Germline V gene sequence: CDR1 SGHRS, CDR2 YFSETQ. Trimming took 4 bases from V and 1 from J; bases not matched to a gene: 4. CDR3 length equals 15 residues. CDR3 coding DNA: TGCGCCAGCAGCCCACAGGGGGCTGGCACAGATACGCAGTATTTT. Amino acid sequence: CASSPQGAGTDTQYF.

This clonotype was seen many times. The chain joins TRBV20-1 to TRBJ1-1; TRBD1 matches at 9 bases. This CDR3 has 16 amino acids. Germline V lookup: CDR1 DFQATT, CDR2 SNEGSKA (reference sequence). V shed 0 bases, J shed 1 base, and the junction held 6 bases outside the gene matches. CDR3 sequence: CSARDAGTGQNTEAFF. The CDR3 DNA reads TGCAGTGCTAGAGACGCCGGGACAGGGCAGAACACTGAAGCTTTCTTT.

This clonotype was recorded many times. The V and J genes are TRBV5-1 and TRBJ1-4, with TRBD1 identical over 12 bases. Germline V gene data show CDR1 as SGHRS and CDR2 as YFSETQ. J gave up 5 bases and V 4 bases, and 3 bases lay outside the gene matches. The CDR3 spans 15 residues. The CDR3 sequence: CASSEGQGANEKLFF. In DNA, the CDR3 is TGCGCCAGCAGCGAGGGACAGGGGGCGAATGAAAAACTGTTTTTT.

This clonotype was observed many times. The chain uses TRBV9 and TRBJ2-3; D possibly corresponds to TRBD1 (5 bases). This CDR3 spans 17 amino acids. CDR1 and CDR2 (germline): SGDLS, YYNGEE. Trimming pared 0 bases from V and 2 bases from J, leaving 16 bases between. The CDR3 region is CASSVAKGAAYTDTQYF. The CDR3 nucleotides are TGTGCCAGCAGCGTAGCGAAAGGGGCGGCGTACACAGATACGCAGTATTTT.

Ten or more counts support this clonotype. This chain connects TRBV5-1 to TRBJ1-2; 11 nucleotides align to TRBD1. J was trimmed by 6 bases and V by 4 bases; bases with no gene match: 5. Looked up from germline, CDR1 is SGHRS and CDR2 is YFSETQ. The CDR3 contains 14 residues. The CDR3 nucleotides are TGCGCCAGCAGCGTGGACAGGGGGCGCGATGGCTACACCTTC. Its protein is CASSVDRGRDGYTF.

This clonotype was counted between two and nine times. The chain couples TRBV12-3 or TRBV12-4 to TRBJ1-2, with D hard to call. Trimming pared 5 bases from V and 4 bases from J, leaving 20 bases between. The CDR3 covers 16 residues. The CDR3 coding sequence is TGTGCCAGCAGTCGAATCGGACGGACCTCTGCCTATGGCTACACCTTC. Amino acid sequence: CASSRIGRTSAYGYTF.

The table lists this clonotype with many counts. The chain's CDR3 is CASSPRQGARGYGYTF. The CDR3 DNA reads TGTGCCAGCAGCCCCCGACAGGGGGCGCGGGGCTATGGCTACACCTTC. This sequence joins TRBV7-9 and TRBJ1-2; 10 nucleotides match TRBD1. In germline, CDR1 is SEHNR, CDR2 FQNEAQ (reference sequence). The CDR3 has 16 residues. J lost 4 bases, V lost 5 bases, and 10 bases had no gene match.

The chain is built from TRBV20-1 and TRBJ2-1; perhaps TRBD1 as D (5 bases). This CDR3 comprises 13 residues. Germline values: CDR1 DFQATT, CDR2 SNEGSKA (reference sequence). V lost 0 bases, J lost 8 bases, and 11 bases lay in between. CDR3 amino acids: CSARDAGIDEQFF. Written as DNA, the CDR3 is TGCAGTGCTAGAGATGCAGGGATCGATGAGCAGTTCTTC.

This clonotype was observed many times. This chain uses TRBV25-1 with TRBJ2-7; TRBD2 matches 9 bases. The germline V gene encodes CDR1 MGHDK and CDR2 SYGVNS. The CDR3 is made up of 17 amino acids. J lost 2 bases, V lost 4 bases, and 12 bases had no gene match. In DNA form, the CDR3 reads TGTGCCAGCAGTGCCAAGCTGGGGCTAGCGGGAACCTACGAGCAGTACTTC. It yields the protein CASSAKLGLAGTYEQYF.

This clonotype has ten or more counts. V usage is TRBV4-3 and J usage is TRBJ2-5; 14 bases match TRBD2. The CDR3 totals 17 residues. Trimming removed 1 base from V and 5 bases from J; junction bases left unmatched: 6. Germline lookup yields CDR1 LGHNA and CDR2 YSLEER. In DNA, the CDR3 is TGCGCCAGCAGCCAAGGACTAGCGGGGGGGATCTGGGAGACCCAGTACTTC. This sequence encodes CASSQGLAGGIWETQYF.

This clonotype was seen a handful of times. J is TRBJ2-2 and V is TRBV7-3; D gene uncertain. Germline V lookup: CDR1 SGHTA, CDR2 FQGTGA. CDR3 size: 13 residues. V was shortened by 3 bases and J by 4 bases, with 6 bases between the two germline ends. The CDR3 nucleotides read TGTGCCAGCAGCTTTAAGGGCACCGGGGAGCTGTTTTTT. Encoded protein: CASSFKGTGELFF.

At least ten counts were recorded for this clonotype. J is TRBJ2-5 and V is TRBV5-1; D is undetermined. Germline V gene lookup returns CDR1 SGHRS and CDR2 YFSETQ. V was clipped by 0 bases and J by 2 bases, with 11 bases between them. The CDR3 has 15 residues. For the CDR3, the DNA is TGCGCCAGCAGCTTGGGTGACTTGCGACAAGAGACCCAGTACTTC. Translating gives CASSLGDLRQETQYF. The full variable domain, with the rest looked up from reference TRBV5-1 and TRBJ2-5, is KAGVTQTPRYLIKTRGQQVTLSCSPISGHRSVSWYQQTPGQGLQFLFEYFSETQRNKGNFPGRFSGRQFSNSRSEMNVSTLELGDSALYLCASSLGDLRQETQYFGPGTRLLVL.

This clonotype has a count of ten or more. This chain links TRBV10-3 with TRBJ1-5; D remains unclear. V lost 2 bases to trimming and J lost 0 bases, with 14 bases between them. Germline CDR1 ENHRY, CDR2 SYGVKD. The CDR3 has 17 residues. The CDR3 coding sequence is TGTGCCATCAGTGAGACGGCACGGACGTATAGCAATCAGCCCCAGCATTTT. Translated, it gives CAISETARTYSNQPQHF.

This clonotype has a count of ten or more. The chain is built from TRBV27 and TRBJ2-3; 11 bases align to TRBD2. This CDR3 has 15 amino acids. Germline trimming cut 5 bases from V and 5 bases from J; bases unmatched to any gene: 6. Germline V gene data show CDR1 as MNHEY and CDR2 as SMNVEV (reference sequence). CDR3 region: CASSPLAGGGDTQYF. The CDR3 DNA reads as TGTGCCAGCAGTCCTCTAGCGGGGGGTGGAGATACGCAGTATTTT.

This clonotype was detected ten times or more. J is TRBJ2-5 and V is TRBV5-1; D possibly corresponds to TRBD2 (6 bases). V shed 0 bases and J shed 4 bases, with 10 bases lying between them. CDR3 length: 14 residues. The V gene's germline CDR1 is SGHRS and CDR2 YFSETQ. For the CDR3, the DNA is TGCGCCAGCAGCTTGGAAGACGGGGGAGAGACCCAGTACTTC. As protein: CASSLEDGGETQYF. The full variable domain, its missing parts supplied by reference TRBV5-1 and TRBJ2-5, is KAGVTQTPRYLIKTRGQQVTLSCSPISGHRSVSWYQQTPGQGLQFLFEYFSETQRNKGNFPGRFSGRQFSNSRSEMNVSTLELGDSALYLCASSLEDGGETQYFGPGTRLLVL.

This clonotype came up many times. V and J are TRBV12-3 or TRBV12-4 and TRBJ2-1; D perhaps matches TRBD2 (6 bases). V was trimmed by 4 bases and J by 7 bases, leaving 17 bases between them. The length of the CDR3 is 15 residues. The CDR3 sequence is CASSSFSPLANEQFF. In nucleotides, the CDR3 is TGTGCCAGCAGTTCATTCTCTCCTCTAGCGAATGAGCAGTTCTTC.

This clonotype was detected many times. This chain connects TRBV20-1 to TRBJ1-1; TRBD1 is a possible D gene (5 bases). The germline CDR1 and CDR2 sequences are DFQATT and SNEGSKA (reference sequence). CDR3 length: 14 residues. V lost 1 base and J 1 base, leaving 10 bases between the germline ends. As DNA, the CDR3 is TGCAGTGCTAGAGGAGGGGCTGGGAACACTGAAGCTTTCTTT. This translates into CSARGGAGNTEAFF.

This clonotype was recorded at least ten times. The genes are TRBV12-3 or TRBV12-4 and TRBJ2-3, with 11 positions matching TRBD2. The CDR3 is 16 residues long. V trimming: 5 bases; J trimming: 2 bases; junction bases outside the gene matches: 6. This chain's CDR3 is CASSATSGGNTDTQYF. For the CDR3, the DNA is TGTGCCAGCAGTGCAACTAGCGGGGGAAACACAGATACGCAGTATTTT.

In its sample, this clonotype was seen many times. The J gene is TRBJ2-1, the V gene TRBV15; D is possibly TRBD2 (6 bases). Germline V gene sequence: CDR1 LNHNV, CDR2 YYDKDF (reference sequence). Trimming cost V 8 bases and J 6 bases, with 14 bases left between them. The CDR3 is 13 residues long. The CDR3 bases are TGTGCCACCGGCCGCGTGGGGGGCAATGAGCAGTTCTTC. Translating it yields CATGRVGGNEQFF.

This clonotype was detected ten times or more. The chain combines TRBV10-2 with TRBJ2-1; no reliable D call. Germline-derived CDR1 and CDR2 are WSHSY and SAAADI. The CDR3 has 12 residues. Deletions cut 2 bases from V and 4 bases from J, with 3 bases between. The CDR3 sequence: CASSESYNEQFF. For the CDR3, the DNA is TGCGCCAGCAGTGAGAGTTACAATGAGCAGTTCTTC.

In this sample, this clonotype turned up many times. The rearrangement joins TRBV20-1 to TRBJ1-1; tentatively, D is TRBD1 (5 bases). Trimming stripped 5 bases from V and 1 base from J, with 8 bases between. Looked up from germline, CDR1 is DFQATT and CDR2 is SNEGSKA (reference sequence). The CDR3 length is 12 residues. In DNA form, the CDR3 reads TGCAGTGCTCTGGGGGGGAACACTGAAGCTTTCTTT. Translated: CSALGGNTEAFF.

The chain carries TRBV7-2 and TRBJ2-7, with 7 bases aligning to TRBD1. Trimming took 5 bases from V and 5 from J; bases not matched to a gene: 6. CDR1 and CDR2 (germline): SGHTA, FQGNSA. The CDR3 is 13 residues long. The CDR3 loop reads CASSLRQGNEQYF. The CDR3 nucleotides read TGTGCCAGCAGCCTTCGACAGGGAAACGAGCAGTACTTC.

This clonotype was counted at least ten times. This chain links TRBV6-6 with TRBJ2-1; 9 bases map to TRBD2. Trimming took 2 bases from V and 2 from J; bases not matched to a gene: 4. The CDR3 extends over 16 amino acids. The germline V gene has CDR1 MNHNY and CDR2 SVGAGI (reference sequence). CDR3 nucleotides: TGTGCCAGCAGTTACGAGGGCGGGGGGGCCTACAATGAGCAGTTCTTC. Amino acid sequence: CASSYEGGGAYNEQFF.

Ten or more counts support this clonotype. V and J are TRBV20-1 and TRBJ1-1; 8 bases are a match to TRBD1. Germline V CDR1 and CDR2: DFQATT, SNEGSKA (reference sequence). V gave up 0 bases and J gave up 1 base; unmatched junction bases: 1. There are 14 residues in the CDR3. CDR3 amino acids: CSAREQGGNTEAFF. In nucleotides, the CDR3 is TGCAGTGCTAGAGAACAGGGGGGGAACACTGAAGCTTTCTTT.

This clonotype was seen ten or more times. V and J are TRBV10-3 and TRBJ2-7, with D maybe TRBD1 (5 bases). Trimming left V 4 bases short and J 0 bases short, with 19 bases between. The germline gives CDR1 ENHRY, CDR2 SYGVKD. The length of the CDR3 is 17 residues. CDR3 sequence (DNA): TGTGCCATCAGTGCCACTTCTATCCTGACAGCCTCCTACGAGCAGTACTTC. As protein: CAISATSILTASYEQYF.

This clonotype was picked up one time. A clone one base away is much larger, so this may be a read error. The rearrangement joins TRBV9 to TRBJ1-2; D is unclear. The V end lost 2 bases, the J end lost 4 bases, and 15 bases lay between the germline ends. The CDR3 has 15 residues. The germline V gene encodes CDR1 SGDLS and CDR2 YYNGEE. The CDR3 sequence is CASSVAGKDFYGYTF. The CDR3 nucleotides are TGTGCCAGCAGCGTCGCGGGAAAGGACTTCTATGGCTACACCTTC.